The 11 T cell receptor beta chains below come from one sample, sequenced in a study of response to subunit inactivated influenza vaccine. TCRdb itself ran the RT-PCR reads through MiXCR, one entry per CDR3 protein. The sample carries about 570,000 distinct CDR3 sequences, around 11% recorded once. These data also featured in a second study, about T cells expressing NK-cell markers. That paper states: UMIs accompanied the 5'RACE template switching by which TCR beta cDNA was made.

The material was PBMCs from blood, obtained on the day of vaccination. These receptors were taken from a man aged 50-59 years who received an inactivated influenza vaccine.

V is TRBV5-1 and J is TRBJ2-3; no clear D gene. Germline V gene lookup returns CDR1 SGHRS and CDR2 YFSETQ. V was cut by 5 bases and J by 2 bases, with 15 bases left in between. CDR3 length equals 15 residues. The CDR3 sequence is CASSLPRATTDTQYF. CDR3 nucleotides: TGCGCCAGCAGTCTACCCCGGGCCACCACAGATACGCAGTATTTT. The variable domain in full, completed from reference TRBV5-1 and TRBJ2-3, reads KAGVTQTPRYLIKTRGQQVTLSCSPISGHRSVSWYQQTPGQGLQFLFEYFSETQRNKGNFPGRFSGRQFSNSRSEMNVSTLELGDSALYLCASSLPRATTDTQYFGPGTRLTVL.

The V call is TRBV5-1, the J call TRBJ2-2, with TRBD1 identical over 8 bases. The CDR3 is 16 amino acids. The V gene's germline CDR1 is SGHRS and CDR2 YFSETQ. Trimming took 3 bases from V and 1 from J; bases not matched to a gene: 5. In nucleotides, the CDR3 is TGCGCCAGCAGCTGGGGGGACAGGCTGAACACCGGGGAGCTGTTTTTT. Translating gives CASSWGDRLNTGELFF.

This clonotype was counted a few times. The chain has TRBV27 and TRBJ1-1; 8 nucleotides agree with TRBD1. V lost 2 bases to trimming and J lost 6 bases; unmatched junction nucleotides: 5. The CDR3 is 14 amino acids. From germline, CDR1 is MNHEY and CDR2 SMNVEV (reference sequence). CDR3 in amino acids: CASSLAGGNAEAFF. Here the CDR3 DNA reads TGTGCCAGCAGTTTAGCAGGGGGCAACGCTGAAGCTTTCTTT.

The chain combines TRBV2 with TRBJ2-3; 10 nucleotides line up with TRBD2. Germline lookup yields CDR1 SNHLY and CDR2 FYNNEI. The CDR3 is made up of 16 amino acids. V lost 7 bases to trimming and J lost 4 bases; unmatched junction nucleotides: 11. CDR3 residues: CASTDPGLAKADTQYF. The CDR3, as DNA: TGTGCCAGCACCGACCCGGGACTAGCGAAAGCAGATACGCAGTATTTT.

The J gene is TRBJ2-7, the V gene TRBV7-2; 10 bases align to TRBD2. Trimming removed 5 bases from V and 6 bases from J; junction bases left unmatched: 10. Germline CDR1 and CDR2: SGHTA and FQGNSA. The CDR3 runs 15 residues. DNA for the CDR3: TGTGCCAGCAGCCCCCCTTCTAGGACTAGCGGCGAGCAGTACTTC. The encoded protein is CASSPPSRTSGEQYF.

This clonotype was detected only a few times. The CDR3 nucleotides are TGCAGCGTTGAAGACAGGACAGGGTTCGACAATGAGCAGTTCTTC. Protein sequence: CSVEDRTGFDNEQFF. This sequence joins TRBV29-1 and TRBJ2-1, with 8 positions matching TRBD1. Germline CDR1 and CDR2: SQVTM and ANQGSEA. This CDR3 is built from 15 residues. The V and J ends lost 0 bases and 5 bases, in that order; junction bases with no gene match: 6.

This clonotype was counted ten times or more. The chain couples TRBV7-2 to TRBJ2-4; D is unclear. The CDR3 runs to 13 residues. V gave up 4 bases and J gave up 0 bases, with 4 bases separating them. Germline CDR1 reads SGHTA; CDR2 reads FQGNSA. The CDR3 DNA is TGTGCCAGCAGCTGGACAGCCAAAAACATTCAGTACTTC. Its translation is CASSWTAKNIQYF.

This clonotype was observed a handful of times. The CDR3 sequence is CASSTSGTISDTQYF. The CDR3 DNA reads as TGTGCCAGCAGTACCTCCGGGACAATCTCAGATACGCAGTATTTT. V and J are TRBV6-1 and TRBJ2-3; tentative D call: TRBD1 (6 bases). The CDR3 has 15 amino acids. Germline assignment: CDR1 MNHNS and CDR2 SASEGT. Between the trimmed V and J ends, which lost 5 bases and 4 bases, there was a span of 16 bases.

This rearrangement joins TRBV28 to TRBJ2-1; TRBD2 might be the D (6 bases). Trimming removed 5 bases at V and 7 bases at J, with 18 bases between. The germline V gene encodes CDR1 MDHEN and CDR2 SYDVKM. The CDR3 has 15 amino acids. The CDR3 region is CASSREGGSWNEQFF. Here the CDR3 DNA reads TGTGCCAGCAGTCGCGAGGGAGGATCTTGGAATGAGCAGTTCTTC.

V usage is TRBV10-3 and J usage is TRBJ2-5, with 9 bases aligning to TRBD1. The J segment lost 3 bases and the V segment lost 8 bases, leaving 4 bases of the junction unmatched. The CDR3 has 13 residues. CDR1 and CDR2 from the germline V gene are ENHRY and SYGVKD. CDR3 in DNA: TGTGCCATCTCCCGGGACAGGGAAGAGACCCAGTACTTC. It is translated as CAISRDREETQYF.

V is TRBV18 and J is TRBJ1-2, with D maybe TRBD1 (5 bases). This CDR3 has 16 amino acids. V was clipped by 3 bases and J by 7 bases, with 21 bases between them. From germline, CDR1 is KGHSH and CDR2 LQKENI. In DNA, the CDR3 is TGTGCCAGCTCACCGGACAACCTTCGAAGGACGAGTGGCTACACCTTC. This codes for CASSPDNLRRTSGYTF.